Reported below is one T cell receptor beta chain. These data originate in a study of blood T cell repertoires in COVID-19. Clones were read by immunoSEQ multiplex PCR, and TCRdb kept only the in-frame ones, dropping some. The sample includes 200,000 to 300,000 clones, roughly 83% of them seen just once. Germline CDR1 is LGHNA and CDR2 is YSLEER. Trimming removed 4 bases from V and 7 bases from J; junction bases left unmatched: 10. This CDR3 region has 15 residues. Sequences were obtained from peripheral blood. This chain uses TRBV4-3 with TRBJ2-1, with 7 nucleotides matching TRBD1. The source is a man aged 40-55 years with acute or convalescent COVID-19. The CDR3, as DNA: TGCGCCAGCAGCCCGACAGGGCCCCGAGGGAATGAGCAGTTCTTC. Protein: CASSPTGPRGNEQFF.